The 27 T cell receptor beta chains below come from one sample, sequenced in a study of cytomegalovirus exposure and HLA in healthy donors. Some clones are missing from TCRdb's copy, which holds only in-frame ones; the method was immunoSEQ multiplex PCR. The repertoire consists of around 69,000 clones, with 96% occurring once and the leading ten covering roughly 4.5%. Specimen: PBMCs. These receptors all stem from a woman aged 18-35 years in good health and CMV-seropositive.

The rearrangement joins TRBV11-3 to TRBJ2-3; 7 bases fit TRBD1. Germline values: CDR1 SGHNT, CDR2 YENEEA. This CDR3 is built from 14 residues. V gave up 0 bases and J gave up 10 bases; unmatched junction bases: 7. The CDR3 DNA reads as TGTGCCAGCAGCTTAGACGGGACAGACCAGGCGCAGTATTTT. Its translation: CASSLDGTDQAQYF.

This chain uses TRBV28 with TRBJ1-4, with D hard to call. Germline V gene data show CDR1 as MDHEN and CDR2 as SYDVKM. Trimming left V 3 bases short and J 8 bases short, with 13 bases between. This CDR3 has 14 amino acids. The CDR3 region is CASSLIRHGEKLFF. CDR3 nucleotides: TGTGCCAGCAGTTTGATCCGGCACGGGGAAAAACTGTTTTTT.

The V gene is TRBV4-3, the J gene TRBJ2-1, with D tentatively TRBD1 (7 bases). V was clipped by 4 bases and J by 8 bases, with 18 bases between them. The length of the CDR3 is 15 residues. Looked up from germline, CDR1 is LGHNA and CDR2 is YSLEER. Here the CDR3 reads CASSLRLGGPDEQFF. The CDR3 nucleotides are TGCGCCAGCAGCCTCCGACTAGGGGGCCCGGATGAGCAGTTCTTC.

CDR3 residues: CASSLNYRDNEQFF. In DNA form, the CDR3 reads TGTGCCAGCAGCTTGAACTACAGGGACAATGAGCAGTTCTTC. The genes are TRBV5-6 and TRBJ2-1, with D possibly being TRBD1 (6 bases). The CDR3 is 14 amino acids. In germline, CDR1 is SGHDT, CDR2 YYEEEE. With 1 base removed from V and 5 bases from J, the gap between germline ends came to 10 bases.

V and J are TRBV19 and TRBJ2-1; 9 nucleotides match TRBD1. V trimming: 1 base; J trimming: 7 bases; junction bases outside the gene matches: 2. This CDR3 spans 14 amino acids. Germline values: CDR1 LNHDA, CDR2 SQIVND (reference sequence). The CDR3 nucleotides are TGTGCCAGTAGTATAGCTGGGACAGGGAATGAGCAGTTCTTC. Translation: CASSIAGTGNEQFF.

The V and J genes are TRBV5-1 and TRBJ2-1; 8 bases map to TRBD2. The junction had 9 bases not matched to a gene; V was cut back by 4 bases and J by 0 bases. The CDR3 loop spans 17 amino acids. CDR1 and CDR2 from the germline V gene are SGHRS and YFSETQ. CDR3 sequence reads: CASSDAGGRSSYNEQFF. Here the CDR3 DNA reads TGCGCCAGCAGCGACGCGGGAGGTAGGAGCTCCTACAATGAGCAGTTCTTC.

The chain couples TRBV7-9 to TRBJ1-5, with TRBD1 as a possible D gene (5 bases). V was shortened by 1 base and J by 5 bases, with 18 bases between the two germline ends. Germline-derived CDR1 and CDR2 are SEHNR and FQNEAQ (reference sequence). The CDR3 loop spans 17 amino acids. The CDR3 loop reads CASSLVGGAKADQPQHF. DNA for the CDR3: TGTGCCAGCAGCTTAGTTGGAGGGGCCAAGGCGGATCAGCCCCAGCATTTT.

This chain uses TRBV29-1 with TRBJ2-7; 7 bases line up with TRBD2. This CDR3 has 15 residues. CDR1 is SQVTM, CDR2 ANQGSEA, per germline. With 4 bases clipped from V and 1 base from J, the junction kept 10 bases outside the gene matches. CDR3 in amino acids: CSVVVGASGSYEQYF. The DNA for the CDR3 is TGCAGCGTTGTCGTCGGGGCTAGCGGTTCCTACGAGCAGTACTTC.

This chain joins TRBV30 and TRBJ1-1, with TRBD1 matching 8 bases. Germline CDR1 reads GTSNPN; CDR2 reads SVGIG (reference sequence). With 1 base clipped from V and 5 bases from J, the junction kept 9 bases outside the gene matches. The CDR3 has 15 residues. This CDR3 reads CAWSGPTGAWTEAFF. The CDR3 DNA sequence: TGTGCCTGGAGTGGACCGACAGGGGCTTGGACTGAAGCTTTCTTT.

The J gene is TRBJ2-3, the V gene TRBV30, with unresolved D. The germline V gene encodes CDR1 GTSNPN and CDR2 SVGIG (reference sequence). CDR3 length equals 13 residues. Trimming cost V 2 bases and J 2 bases, with 8 bases left between them. The CDR3 nucleotides are TGTGCCTGGAGTCTACAGATCACAGATACGCAGTATTTT. Translated: CAWSLQITDTQYF.

The V gene is TRBV2, the J gene TRBJ2-7; D uncertain. CDR3 length: 15 amino acids. Germline loops: CDR1 SNHLY, CDR2 FYNNEI. Trimming shortened V by 7 bases and J by 1 base, and 17 bases separated the two germline ends. CDR3 sequence (DNA): TGTGCCAGCACCTACGGCGGCGTAAGGTCCTACGAGCAGTACTTC. Translated, it gives CASTYGGVRSYEQYF.

The chain employs TRBV5-1 and TRBJ2-5, with TRBD2 identical over 12 bases. Trimming removed 1 base from V and 5 bases from J; junction bases left unmatched: 6. The CDR3 extends over 16 amino acids. Germline V gene sequence: CDR1 SGHRS, CDR2 YFSETQ. This CDR3 reads CASSLNLAGGPETQYF. Written as DNA, the CDR3 is TGCGCCAGCAGCTTGAACCTAGCGGGAGGGCCCGAGACCCAGTACTTC.

The V call is TRBV7-8, the J call TRBJ2-1, with TRBD2 matching over 9 bases. The CDR3 spans 14 residues. The germline V gene encodes CDR1 SGHVS and CDR2 FQNEAQ. The V segment lost 3 bases and the J segment 4 bases; nucleotides outside the gene matches: 1. The CDR3 nucleotides are TGTGCCAGCAGCTTTCTAGCGGGATACAATGAGCAGTTCTTC. Its translation: CASSFLAGYNEQFF.

The rearrangement uses TRBV6-1 and TRBJ2-5, with TRBD2 matching over 7 bases. The J segment lost 0 bases and the V segment lost 3 bases, leaving 1 base of the junction unmatched. Germline V gene sequence: CDR1 MNHNS, CDR2 SASEGT. The CDR3 sequence is 14 residues long. The CDR3 DNA is TGTGCCAGCAGTGAGCGGGGGTACCAAGAGACCCAGTACTTC. Residues: CASSERGYQETQYF.

This chain joins TRBV7-3 and TRBJ1-3; possible D gene TRBD1, 6 bases. Trimming stripped 5 bases from V and 0 bases from J, with 17 bases between. Germline V gives CDR1 SGHTA, CDR2 FQGTGA. This CDR3 contains 17 residues. The CDR3 DNA sequence: TGTGCCAGCAGCCCCCCCGCCGGACAGTCCTCTGGAAACACCATATATTTT. Translated: CASSPPAGQSSGNTIYF.

The chain couples TRBV27 to TRBJ1-5; D uncertain. Germline CDR1 is MNHEY and CDR2 is SMNVEV (reference sequence). The ends were cut back, 6 bases at V and 7 bases at J, with 13 bases in the middle. The CDR3 consists of 13 residues. Written as DNA, the CDR3 is TGTGCCAGCAGGAACACGGGTGGACAGCCCCAGCATTTT. Translation: CASRNTGGQPQHF.

The rearrangement joins TRBV5-4 to TRBJ2-1; TRBD2 matches 9 bases. The CDR3 has 18 residues. Germline V gives CDR1 SGHNT, CDR2 YYREEE (reference sequence). V gave up 4 bases and J gave up 0 bases; unmatched junction bases: 11. The CDR3 DNA follows: TGTGCCAGCAGCCCTGACCTAGCGGGAAGTAGCTCCTACAATGAGCAGTTCTTC. This translates into CASSPDLAGSSSYNEQFF. Using reference TRBV5-4 and TRBJ2-1 for the parts outside the CDR3, the full variable domain is ETGVTQSPTHLIKTRGQQVTLRCSSQSGHNTVSWYQQALGQGPQFIFQYYREEENGRGNFPPRFSGLQFPNYSSELNVNALELDDSALYLCASSPDLAGSSSYNEQFFGPGTRLTVL.

This chain joins TRBV4-2 and TRBJ2-7; no firm D call. CDR3 length: 14 residues. Trimming stripped 0 bases from V and 4 bases from J, with 10 bases between. Germline CDR1 reads LGHNA; CDR2 reads YNFKEQ. The CDR3 spells CASSQELVRYEQYF. CDR3 bases: TGTGCCAGCAGCCAAGAATTGGTACGGTACGAGCAGTACTTC.

This chain uses TRBV28 with TRBJ2-7; 9 nucleotides line up with TRBD1. The CDR3 has 15 residues. Trimming removed 4 bases from V and 3 bases from J; junction bases left unmatched: 7. The germline V gene encodes CDR1 MDHEN and CDR2 SYDVKM. The CDR3 region is CASSSYGTGHYEQYF. The CDR3 bases are TGTGCCAGCAGTTCTTACGGGACAGGGCACTACGAGCAGTACTTC.

The chain carries TRBV18 and TRBJ2-2, with 7 bases lining up with TRBD1. The CDR3 extends over 16 amino acids. Germline CDR1 and CDR2: KGHSH and LQKENI. V lost 3 bases, J lost 4 bases, and 8 bases stayed unmatched. CDR3 protein: CASSPSTGATTGELFF. CDR3 nucleotide sequence: TGTGCCAGCTCACCGTCAACAGGGGCCACCACCGGGGAGCTGTTTTTT. The variable domain in full, completed from reference TRBV18 and TRBJ2-2, reads NAGVMQNPRHLVRRRGQEARLRCSPMKGHSHVYWYRQLPEEGLKFMVYLQKENIIDESGMPKERFSAEFPKEGPSILRIQQVVRGDSAAYFCASSPSTGATTGELFFGEGSRLTVL.

The sample holds a few counts of this clone. V and J are TRBV10-3 and TRBJ2-7, with D maybe TRBD2 (7 bases). The germline V gene encodes CDR1 ENHRY and CDR2 SYGVKD. This CDR3 contains 14 residues. Trimming stripped 4 bases from V and 4 bases from J, with 14 bases between. CDR3 in DNA: TGTGCCATCAGTGCAGGGGAGGGCCGTTACGAGCAGTACTTC. This gives the protein CAISAGEGRYEQYF.

V is TRBV2 and J is TRBJ1-5; a weak D match, TRBD1 (5 bases). The germline gives CDR1 SNHLY, CDR2 FYNNEI. V shed 1 base and J shed 7 bases, with 14 bases lying between them. This CDR3 region has 15 residues. The CDR3 DNA sequence: TGTGCCAGCAGTGAAGATGGTGGGGCGTTCCAGCCCCAGCATTTT. Translating gives CASSEDGGAFQPQHF.

The chain uses TRBV19 and TRBJ2-7; D might be TRBD2 (6 bases). V lost 6 bases, J lost 4 bases, and 16 bases lay in between. The CDR3 is 14 amino acids. Germline V gives CDR1 LNHDA, CDR2 SQIVND (reference sequence). In DNA form, the CDR3 reads TGTGCCAGTAGGTTCAGGTGGGGGGTGTACGAGCAGTACTTC. Its translation is CASRFRWGVYEQYF.

The rearrangement uses TRBV4-1 and TRBJ2-1, with TRBD2 identical over 9 bases. Germline lookup yields CDR1 MGHRA and CDR2 YSYEKL. V shed 2 bases and J 1 base; nucleotides not matched to a gene: 6. The CDR3 has 17 residues. The CDR3 here is CASSQILAGPSYNEQFF. The DNA for the CDR3 is TGCGCCAGCAGCCAAATACTAGCGGGTCCTTCCTACAATGAGCAGTTCTTC.

The chain employs TRBV13 and TRBJ2-3, with 12 bases matching TRBD2. Germline-derived CDR1 and CDR2 are PRHDT and FYEKMQ (reference sequence). CDR3 length equals 15 residues. V shed 4 bases and J 5 bases; nucleotides not matched to a gene: 4. The CDR3 region is CASSSPGLAGDTQYF. DNA for the CDR3: TGTGCCAGCAGCTCGCCGGGACTAGCGGGAGATACGCAGTATTTT.

This chain joins TRBV30 and TRBJ1-1; D might be TRBD1 (5 bases). Deletions cut 3 bases from V and 0 bases from J, with 11 bases between. This CDR3 contains 14 residues. The germline gives CDR1 GTSNPN, CDR2 SVGIG (reference sequence). CDR3 protein: CAWRVDSMNTEAFF. The CDR3 DNA follows: TGTGCCTGGAGGGTCGACAGCATGAACACTGAAGCTTTCTTT.

This chain connects TRBV9 to TRBJ2-2, with 9 nucleotides matching TRBD2. This CDR3 is 17 amino acids long. With 0 bases clipped from V and 1 base from J, the junction kept 4 bases outside the gene matches. Germline-derived CDR1 and CDR2 are SGDLS and YYNGEE. CDR3 protein: CASSVGLTSGNTGELFF. In DNA form, the CDR3 reads TGTGCCAGCAGCGTAGGATTGACTAGCGGGAACACCGGGGAGCTGTTTTTT. The full variable domain, in which reference TRBV9 and TRBJ2-2 provide the parts outside the CDR3, is DSGVTQTPKHLITATGQRVTLRCSPRSGDLSVYWYQQSLDQGLQFLIQYYNGEERAKGNILERFSAQQFPDLHSELNLSSLELGDSALYFCASSVGLTSGNTGELFFGEGSRLTVL.